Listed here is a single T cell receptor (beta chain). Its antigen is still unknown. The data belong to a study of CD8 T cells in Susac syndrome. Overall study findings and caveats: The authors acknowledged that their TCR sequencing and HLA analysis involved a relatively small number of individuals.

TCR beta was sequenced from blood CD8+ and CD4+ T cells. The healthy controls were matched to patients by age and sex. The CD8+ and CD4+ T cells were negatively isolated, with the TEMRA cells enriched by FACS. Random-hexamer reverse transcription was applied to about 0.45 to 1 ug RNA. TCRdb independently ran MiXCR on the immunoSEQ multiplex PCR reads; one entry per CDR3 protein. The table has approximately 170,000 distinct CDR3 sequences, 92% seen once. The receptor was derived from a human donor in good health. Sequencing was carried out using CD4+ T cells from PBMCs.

The CDR3 loop is CASSDGTGVTEAFF. The CDR3, as DNA: TGCGCCAGCAGCGACGGGACAGGGGTAACTGAAGCTTTCTTT. V gene TRBV5-1 combines with J gene TRBJ1-1; 10 positions agree with TRBD1. Germline lookup yields CDR1 SGHRS and CDR2 YFSETQ. The CDR3 length is 14 residues. Trimming cost V 4 bases and J 5 bases; bases outside gene matches: 5.